This T cell receptor beta chain was identified in a study of T cell responses to AZD1222 COVID-19 vaccine. With respect to this clone: Its antigen is not known.

General study results and limits: Regions 160-218 and 743-854 dominated among vaccine-associated CD4 TCRs spanning spike. Possibly, clonal diversity was underestimated; donors were largely white British and included more females. Increases in Spike-specific TCR breadth and depth were seen after two AZD1222 doses.

Here immunoSEQ multiplex PCR was the method, and the copy in TCRdb shows in-frame clones only, minus some. This sample carries more than 100,000 clones, roughly 91% of them seen once, and the ten largest clones take 35% to 50%. The receptor's source is an adult in good health. The sample in question was peripheral blood, obtained on day 0 of AZD1222 vaccination.

The CDR3 region is CASSELRNSPLHF. The CDR3 DNA follows: TGTGCCAGCAGTGAACTTAGGAATTCACCCCTCCACTTT. This sequence joins TRBV6-1 and TRBJ1-6; D call uncertain. Germline CDR1 reads MNHNS; CDR2 reads SASEGT. V lost 2 bases and J 7 bases, leaving 6 bases between the germline ends. The CDR3 is made up of 13 amino acids.